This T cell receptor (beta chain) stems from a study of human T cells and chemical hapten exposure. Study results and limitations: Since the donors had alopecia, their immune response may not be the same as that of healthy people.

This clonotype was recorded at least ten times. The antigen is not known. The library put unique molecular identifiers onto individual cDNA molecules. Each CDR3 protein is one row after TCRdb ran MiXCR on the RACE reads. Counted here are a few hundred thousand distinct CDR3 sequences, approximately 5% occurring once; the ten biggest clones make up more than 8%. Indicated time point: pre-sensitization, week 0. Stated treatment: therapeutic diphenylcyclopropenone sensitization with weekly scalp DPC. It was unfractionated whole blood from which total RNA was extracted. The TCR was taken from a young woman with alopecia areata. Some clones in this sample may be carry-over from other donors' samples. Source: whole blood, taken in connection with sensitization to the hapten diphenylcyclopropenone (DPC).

CDR3 in DNA: TGCAGCGTTGGGGCCCAGGGAAGGACAGATACGCAGTATTTT. Translating it yields CSVGAQGRTDTQYF. This chain joins TRBV29-1 and TRBJ2-3; TRBD1 is a possible D gene (5 bases). V lost 4 bases to trimming and J lost 3 bases, with 14 bases between them. This CDR3 contains 14 residues. CDR1 and CDR2 (germline): SQVTM, ANQGSEA.